The following is a T cell receptor (beta chain) sequence with its context. The sample is drawn from a study of chemoradiotherapy in HPV16-positive cancers. Trimming took off 3 bases at V and 9 bases at J, with 23 bases between the two ends. The germline V gene has CDR1 SGHNT and CDR2 YYREEE (reference sequence). The CDR3 spans 16 residues. Measured with immunoSEQ multiplex PCR; TCRdb has only the in-frame clones, and not every one. There are several thousand clones in the sample; about 64% occur only once, and 5.1% lies in the top ten. The rearrangement uses TRBV5-4 and TRBJ2-3; maybe TRBD1 (5 bases). The receptor was isolated from a human donor with HPV-associated anogenital cancer. The material sequenced was tumor tissue, taken from a patient who underwent chemoradiotherapy. In DNA, the CDR3 is TGTGCCAGCAGCTACCGTAGTGGGGCGATGGAAATAACGCAGTATTTT. Translated, it gives CASSYRSGAMEITQYF. Full variable domain (missing parts from reference TRBV5-4 and TRBJ2-3): ETGVTQSPTHLIKTRGQQVTLRCSSQSGHNTVSWYQQALGQGPQFIFQYYREEENGRGNFPPRFSGLQFPNYSSELNVNALELDDSALYLCASSYRSGAMEITQYFGPGTRLTVL.